This T cell receptor beta chain was found in a study of human T cells and chemical hapten exposure. Study-wide findings and caveats: Counts of TCRs above 1 in 1000 frequency stayed unchanged with DPC sensitization.

Time point noted: patch test 2, 6 weeks after DPC sensitization. The treatment is: therapeutic diphenylcyclopropenone sensitization with weekly scalp DPC. TCRdb re-called the RACE reads with MiXCR, one entry per CDR3 protein. Among approximately 120,000 distinct CDR3 sequences listed, approximately 8.8% were seen once. This clonotype was observed at least ten times. Antigen unknown. The CDR3 has 15 residues. CDR1 and CDR2 (germline): DFQATT, SNEGSKA (reference sequence). Trimming pared 3 bases from V and 6 bases from J, leaving 19 bases between. The J gene is TRBJ2-3, the V gene TRBV20-1; D unclear. The clonotype comes from a middle-aged woman with alopecia areata. Some clones in this sample may be carry-over from other donors' samples. The sample here was whole blood, taken in connection with sensitization to the hapten diphenylcyclopropenone (DPC). The CDR3 is CSASPPNTLGDTQYF. CDR3 coding DNA: TGCAGTGCTAGTCCCCCGAATACGCTAGGGGATACGCAGTATTTT.